Below are 14 T cell receptor beta chains sequenced from a single sample in a study of T cell responses to AZD1222 COVID-19 vaccine. Here immunoSEQ multiplex PCR was the method, and the copy in TCRdb shows in-frame clones only, minus some. Here the sample spans tens of thousands of clones, around 90% being singletons. The input for sequencing was peripheral blood, taken on day 0 of AZD1222 vaccination. Receptors were obtained from an adult in good health.

J is TRBJ2-5 and V is TRBV18; the match to TRBD2 covers 7 bases. Germline V gives CDR1 KGHSH, CDR2 LQKENI. Trimming cost V 6 bases and J 7 bases; bases outside gene matches: 8. The CDR3 is made up of 13 amino acids. The DNA of the CDR3 is TGTGCCAGCTCCCTTGGGGAGGGAAGGACCCAGTACTTC. This encodes CASSLGEGRTQYF.

The chain recombines TRBV9 with TRBJ2-7; 7 bases map to TRBD2. V dropped 0 bases and J dropped 5; count of bases not matched to a gene: 5. Germline assignment: CDR1 SGDLS and CDR2 YYNGEE. This CDR3 contains 14 residues. The CDR3 sequence: CASSVGGGIDEQYF. The CDR3 DNA reads TGTGCCAGCAGCGTAGGCGGGGGAATCGACGAGCAGTACTTC.

J is TRBJ1-1 and V is TRBV4-1; no clear D. The CDR3 spans 17 residues. Germline lookup yields CDR1 MGHRA and CDR2 YSYEKL. With 2 bases removed from V and 2 bases from J, the gap between germline ends came to 18 bases. CDR3 sequence reads: CASSQPGSTRQNTEAFF. The CDR3 region has the DNA TGCGCCAGCAGCCAACCCGGATCCACGCGGCAAAACACTGAAGCTTTCTTT.

The chain recombines TRBV19 with TRBJ1-4; 10 bases fit TRBD1. CDR3 size: 15 residues. The germline gives CDR1 LNHDA, CDR2 SQIVND (reference sequence). Trimming at V came to 10 bases and at J to 0 bases, leaving 5 bases not matched to a gene. In DNA, the CDR3 is TGTGCCACGGGACAGGGGAGTGCAACTAATGAAAAACTGTTTTTT. Its translation: CATGQGSATNEKLFF.

This clone was detected once. The chain joins TRBV6-5 to TRBJ1-6, with D unclear. This CDR3 region has 15 residues. Trimming pared 6 bases from V and 6 bases from J, leaving 15 bases between. Germline CDR1 reads MNHEY; CDR2 reads SVGAGI. The CDR3: CASSDPTAFNSPLHF. CDR3 coding DNA: TGTGCCAGCAGCGACCCCACAGCTTTTAATTCACCCCTCCACTTT.

The chain combines TRBV18 with TRBJ1-2; 10 bases align to TRBD1. Germline values: CDR1 KGHSH, CDR2 LQKENI. With V trimmed by 8 bases and J by 8 bases, 8 bases remained unmatched. The CDR3 length is 13 residues. CDR3 bases: TGTGCCAGCGGGACCGGGACAGGGGTCGGCTACACCTTC. Protein product: CASGTGTGVGYTF. The entire variable domain, with the rest obtained from reference TRBV18 and TRBJ1-2, is as follows: NAGVMQNPRHLVRRRGQEARLRCSPMKGHSHVYWYRQLPEEGLKFMVYLQKENIIDESGMPKERFSAEFPKEGPSILRIQQVVRGDSAAYFCASGTGTGVGYTFGSGTRLTVV.

This clone was counted a single time. The rearrangement joins TRBV11-2 to TRBJ2-1; D is uncertain. Germline V gene lookup returns CDR1 SGHAT and CDR2 FQNNGV. Trimming cost V 1 base and J 4 bases, with 8 bases left between them. This CDR3 is built from 14 residues. The CDR3 loop reads CASSLGRQYNEQFF. For the CDR3, the DNA is TGTGCCAGCAGCTTAGGTAGGCAGTACAATGAGCAGTTCTTC. The variable domain in full, with the rest retrieved from reference TRBV11-2 and TRBJ2-1, is EAGVAQSPRYKIIEKRQSVAFWCNPISGHATLYWYQQILGQGPKLLIQFQNNGVVDDSQLPKDRFSAERLKGVDSTLKIQPAKLEDSAVYLCASSLGRQYNEQFFGPGTRLTVL.

The V call is TRBV10-2, the J call TRBJ1-6, with D perhaps TRBD1 (5 bases). The CDR3 spans 14 residues. Germline V gene lookup returns CDR1 WSHSY and CDR2 SAAADI. Trimming pared 2 bases from V and 9 bases from J, leaving 11 bases between. This chain's CDR3 is CASSEAGSGSPLHF. The CDR3 region has the DNA TGCGCCAGCAGTGAGGCAGGGTCTGGTTCACCCCTCCACTTT.

This chain joins TRBV2 and TRBJ1-5; TRBD1 is a possible D gene (6 bases). Trimming stripped 5 bases from V and 7 bases from J, with 27 bases between. CDR1 and CDR2 (germline): SNHLY, FYNNEI. This CDR3 comprises 18 residues. The CDR3, as DNA: TGTGCCAGCAGTCCCCTTTTGTTACAGGGTCCCTTAGCGCAGCCCCAGCATTTT. This codes for CASSPLLLQGPLAQPQHF.

The chain is built from TRBV18 and TRBJ2-3; TRBD2 agrees at 7 bases. Germline CDR1 reads KGHSH; CDR2 reads LQKENI. J was trimmed by 4 bases and V by 3 bases; bases with no gene match: 7. This CDR3 is 15 amino acids long. This chain's CDR3 is CASSPGEGSADTQYF. Written as DNA, the CDR3 is TGTGCCAGCTCACCTGGGGAGGGGAGCGCAGATACGCAGTATTTT.

The chain has TRBV19 and TRBJ1-3, with a weak D call TRBD1 (5 bases). This CDR3 has 17 residues. CDR1 and CDR2 from the germline V gene are LNHDA and SQIVND (reference sequence). V was clipped by 0 bases and J by 0 bases, with 12 bases between them. The CDR3 here is CASSIDGDFRSGNTIYF. CDR3 in DNA: TGTGCCAGTAGTATAGATGGGGACTTTCGCTCTGGAAACACCATATATTTT.

The chain has TRBV5-5 and TRBJ1-1; TRBD1 aligns across 8 bases. With 0 bases clipped from V and 0 bases from J, the junction kept 1 base outside the gene matches. CDR1 and CDR2 (germline): SGHKS, YYEKEE (reference sequence). The CDR3 has 15 residues. The CDR3 bases are TGTGCCAGCAGCTTGGGGACAGGGTTGAACACTGAAGCTTTCTTT. Its protein product is CASSLGTGLNTEAFF.

This chain links TRBV18 with TRBJ1-2; D is perhaps TRBD1 (6 bases). V shed 2 bases and J shed 3 bases, with 13 bases lying between them. This CDR3 spans 15 amino acids. The germline gives CDR1 KGHSH, CDR2 LQKENI. Written as DNA, the CDR3 is TGTGCCAGCTCACCAACGGGGGGCTCCTACTATGGCTACACCTTC. Translation: CASSPTGGSYYGYTF. Full variable domain (remainder filled in from reference TRBV18 and TRBJ1-2): NAGVMQNPRHLVRRRGQEARLRCSPMKGHSHVYWYRQLPEEGLKFMVYLQKENIIDESGMPKERFSAEFPKEGPSILRIQQVVRGDSAAYFCASSPTGGSYYGYTFGSGTRLTVV.

This chain links TRBV18 with TRBJ2-5; possibly TRBD1 or TRBD2 for D (5 bases each). Trimming cost V 1 base and J 7 bases, with 19 bases left between them. The CDR3 loop spans 16 amino acids. Germline loops: CDR1 KGHSH, CDR2 LQKENI. CDR3 loop: CASSPQRVQGPVTQYF. As DNA, the CDR3 is TGTGCCAGCTCACCACAGAGAGTCCAGGGACCGGTGACCCAGTACTTC.